This TCR beta chain was profiled in a study of glioma-infiltrating T cells. Study-wide findings and caveats: Tissue and blood shared very few CDR3 sequences.

TCR alpha and beta CDR3 regions were amplified from RNA using iRepertoire nested multiplex PCR. Input was roughly 100-450 ng of tissue mRNA or PBMC total RNA. TCRdb fed the multiplex PCR reads into MiXCR, producing one record per CDR3 protein. The sample contains under 20,000 distinct CDR3 sequences, 58% of which appear only once. As regards this clonotype: The antigen remains unidentified.

The CDR3 is 15 residues long. V shed 2 bases and J 9 bases; nucleotides not matched to a gene: 9. Germline values: CDR1 LNHNV, CDR2 YYDKDF (reference sequence). The chain combines TRBV15 with TRBJ1-5; 8 bases are a match to TRBD1. The sequenced sample was glioma tissue, nonneoplastic brain tissue, or PBMCs (not recorded which). This TCR was sampled from a human donor with low-grade glioma or glioblastoma, undergoing nonglioma brain surgery, or in good health (not recorded which). The CDR3 is CATSRTGQGLGPQHF. In nucleotides, the CDR3 is TGTGCCACCAGCAGAACCGGACAGGGCCTTGGGCCCCAGCATTTT.